This T cell receptor (beta chain) was retrieved from a study of Ad26.COV2.S vaccination and SARS-CoV-2 variants. The repertoire was sequenced with immunoSEQ multiplex PCR; TCRdb's copy has only in-frame clones and lacks some. The sample contains around 350,000 clones, under 95% of which appear only once. The CDR3 is made up of 13 amino acids. In germline, CDR1 is SGHAT, CDR2 FQNNGV. Deletions cut 5 bases from V and 10 bases from J, with 15 bases between. Whole-study findings and limits: Responses of T cells in total may have been underestimated by the TCR breadth and depth analyses. It was reported that spike-specific CD8+ and CD4+ T cell responses were substantially broad after vaccination. Vaccinees and placebo recipients showed similar non-spike TCR breadth. Spike-specific TCR breadth was greater in vaccine than placebo recipients.

This clone occurred once. Its target is not known. This TCR came from a human donor who had recovered from COVID-19. Specimen: peripheral blood, collected after recovery from COVID-19. This chain connects TRBV11-2 to TRBJ1-5; the D is unclear. The CDR3 is CASSRTPLQPQHF. The CDR3 nucleotides are TGTGCCAGCAGCCGTACCCCTCTGCAACCCCAGCATTTT.